This TCR beta chain appears in the sequencing data of a study of cytomegalovirus exposure and HLA in healthy donors. Notes on the study in general: What TCR beta sequences reportedly achieved was accurate prediction of HLA-A and HLA-B alleles in most subjects. An analysis that was carried out later associated 15,000 to 20,000 TCR beta sequences with HLA alleles at 0.05 false discovery rate. A later analysis found most CMV-associated TCR beta chains apparently HLA-restricted. V segments that were indistinguishable, TRBV6-2 and TRBV6-3 among them, were omitted from analysis.

With 2 bases removed from V and 7 bases from J, the gap between germline ends came to 13 bases. Germline lookup yields CDR1 SGHRS and CDR2 YFSETQ. The CDR3 runs to 14 residues. PCR was performed using 60 Vbeta and 13 Jbeta primers. Profiling relied on immunoSEQ multiplex PCR, and the TCRdb table lists in-frame clones only, not all of them. The sample comprises 110,000 to 150,000 clones, 77% of which are singletons, and approximately 4% rests with the top ten. This clone came up once. What it recognizes is unknown. The gene calls are TRBV5-1 and TRBJ2-1; D is perhaps TRBD1 (6 bases). The TCR comes from a male donor in good health and CMV-seronegative. Input material: PBMCs. CDR3 sequence (DNA): TGCGCCAGCAGCTTTGGGGGCCGGCGTAATGAGCAGTTCTTC. Translation: CASSFGGRRNEQFF.